This T cell receptor (beta chain) was sequenced during a study of T cells in Graves' hyperthyroidism and ophthalmopathy. At the level of the study: Once the initial diagnosis was made, peripheral blood was obtained before any treatment.

Whole-study findings and limits: A model of 13 V-J pairs discriminated ophthalmopathy from stable hyperthyroidism.

Only a few counts were recorded for this clonotype. Its antigen is as yet unknown. Amplified regions were TCR beta CDR3 sequences from RNA transcripts. Primed by the HTBI set, a first-round RT-PCR was run on the TCR CDR3. Each CDR3 protein gets one entry after TCRdb re-called the multiplex PCR reads with MiXCR. The repertoire holds almost 500,000 distinct CDR3 sequences, about 20% seen once, with about 49% in the top ten. The CDR3 totals 13 residues. Trimming shortened V by 0 bases and J by 4 bases, and 6 bases separated the two germline ends. The germline CDR1 and CDR2 sequences are SGDLS and YYNGEE. The chain carries TRBV9 and TRBJ2-3, with D perhaps TRBD2 (5 bases). Source material: blood. This clonotype was obtained from a woman between 65 and 79 years old with Graves' ophthalmopathy. The CDR3 nucleotides read TGTGCCAGCAGCGTAGGGACTGCAGATACGCAGTATTTT. Translated, it gives CASSVGTADTQYF.